The clone carrying this TCR beta chain has more than one count but fewer than ten. CDR1 is SGHDN, CDR2 FVKESK, per germline. This CDR3 is built from 15 residues. This sample was included in a study of regulatory T cells in long-lasting Graves disease. Building the TCR beta libraries relied on iRepertoire HTBI primers, and CDR3 regions underwent Arm-PCR. Using its own MiXCR run on the multiplex PCR reads, TCRdb lists one record per CDR3 protein. The sample has about 430,000 distinct CDR3 sequences; 21% are singletons. Time point meaning: persistent/refractory GD, antithyroid drugs over 5 years with positive TRAb. PBMCs provided the RNA from which the TCR library was made. One endocrinology department in Xi'an, China, was where patients came from.

The sample in question was peripheral blood mononuclear cells (PBMCs), obtained when the disease was refractory, from a patient treated with antithyroid drugs. The chain combines TRBV14 with TRBJ2-1; D call uncertain. The J call could be wrong; TRBJ2-5 is a better fit for the DNA end. This TCR came from a female donor with Graves disease. CDR3 loop: CASSQDFPEQETQYF. In nucleotides, the CDR3 is TGTGCCAGCAGCCAAGATTTCCCGGAACAAGAGACCCAGTACTTC.